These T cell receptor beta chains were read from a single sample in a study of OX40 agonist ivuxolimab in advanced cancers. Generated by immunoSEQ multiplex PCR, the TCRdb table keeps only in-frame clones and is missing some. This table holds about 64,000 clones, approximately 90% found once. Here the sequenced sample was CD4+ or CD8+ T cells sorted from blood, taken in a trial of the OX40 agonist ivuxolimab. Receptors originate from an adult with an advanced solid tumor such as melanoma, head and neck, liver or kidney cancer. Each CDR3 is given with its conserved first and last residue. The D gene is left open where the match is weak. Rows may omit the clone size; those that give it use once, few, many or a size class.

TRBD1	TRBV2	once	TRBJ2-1	TGTGCCAGCAAACAGGGGCCCTACAATGAGCAGTTCTTC	CASKQGPYNEQFF
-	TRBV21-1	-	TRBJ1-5	TGTGCCAGCAGCAAAGCGCTTTGCCAGGGAAATCAGCCCCAGCATTTT	CASSKALCQGNQPQHF
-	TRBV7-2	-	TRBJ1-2	TGTGCCAGCAGCTTAGCCGGGTTGTCGAACTCAAACTATGGCTACACCTTC	CASSLAGLSNSNYGYTF
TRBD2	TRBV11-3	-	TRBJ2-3	TGTGCCAGCAGCTTAGGACTAGCGGGGGCCACAGATACGCAGTATTTT	CASSLGLAGATDTQYF
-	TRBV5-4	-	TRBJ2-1	TGTGCCAGCAGCATAGACAGAGCCTCAGATGAGCAGTTCTTC	CASSIDRASDEQFF
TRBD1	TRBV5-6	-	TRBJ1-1	TGTGCCAGCAGCTTGTTTGACAGGGGCAACACTGAAGCTTTCTTT	CASSLFDRGNTEAFF
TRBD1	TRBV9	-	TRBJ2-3	TGTGCCAGCAGCACCTACAGGGGTGGAAGCACAGATACGCAGTATTTT	CASSTYRGGSTDTQYF
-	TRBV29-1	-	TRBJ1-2	TGCAGCGTTAATTATGGCTACACCTTC	CSVNYGYTF
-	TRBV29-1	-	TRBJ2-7	TGCAGCGTTGAAATCGGGGGACGTACGTACTTC	CSVEIGGRTYF
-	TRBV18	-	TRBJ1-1	TGTGCCAGCTTCGCTGGGGACACTGAAGCTTTCTTT	CASFAGDTEAFF
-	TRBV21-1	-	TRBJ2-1	TGTGCCAGCAGCAACCCGGGACAGGGGTGTGAGCAGTTCTTC	CASSNPGQGCEQFF
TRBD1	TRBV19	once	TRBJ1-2	TGTGCCAGTAGTAGAGGACAGGATCACTATGGCTACACCTTC	CASSRGQDHYGYTF
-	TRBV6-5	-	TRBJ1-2	TGTGCCAGCACGGCCGGGGGAACTACTAACTATGGCTACACCTTC	CASTAGGTTNYGYTF
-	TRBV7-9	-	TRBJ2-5	TGTGCCAGCAGCTTGAGGGCAGGGCCCCAAGAGACCCAGTACTTC	CASSLRAGPQETQYF
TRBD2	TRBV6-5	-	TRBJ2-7	TGTGCCAGCAGTTACGGTAGCGGGAGCCCCCACGAGCAGTACTTC	CASSYGSGSPHEQYF
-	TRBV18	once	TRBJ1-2	TGTGCCAGCTCACCCACGGGTATCCCAGATGGCTACACCTTC	CASSPTGIPDGYTF
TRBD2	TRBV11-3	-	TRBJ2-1	TGTGCCAGCAGCCCACCGGGACTAGCGGGACAAAATGAGCAGTTCTTC	CASSPPGLAGQNEQFF
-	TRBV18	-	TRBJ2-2	TGTGCCAGCTCACAGGACTGGTTTGACGGGGAGCTGTTTTTT	CASSQDWFDGELFF
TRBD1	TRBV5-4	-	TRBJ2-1	TGTGCCAGTTTCCCCAGGGGGCAGGGCTACAATGAGCAGTTCTTC	CASFPRGQGYNEQFF
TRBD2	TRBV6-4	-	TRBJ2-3	TGTGCCAGCAGTGAATTCGGGAGGAGCACAGATACGCAGTATTTT	CASSEFGRSTDTQYF
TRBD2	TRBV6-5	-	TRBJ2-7	TGTGCCAGCAGCTCAACCTCCGCGGGAGGGTACGAGCAGTACTTC	CASSSTSAGGYEQYF
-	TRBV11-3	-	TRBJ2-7	TGTGCCAGCAGCTTAGTTGGCGAACTCGAGCAGTACTTC	CASSLVGELEQYF
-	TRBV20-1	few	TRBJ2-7	TGCAGTGCTCAACAGGGAGGCCAGCAGTACTTC	CSAQQGGQQYF
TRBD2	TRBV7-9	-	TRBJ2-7	TGTGCCAGCAGCCCGCGGACTAGCGGGAGTGGCGAGCAGTACTTC	CASSPRTSGSGEQYF
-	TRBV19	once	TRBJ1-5	TGTGCCAGTAGTATAGGCAGGAATGAAGGCAATCAGCCCCAGCATTTT	CASSIGRNEGNQPQHF
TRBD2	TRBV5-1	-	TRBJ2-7	TGCGCCAGCAGCCCTGGGGGAGTGGGCGGGAGAGTCTACGAGCAGTACTTC	CASSPGGVGGRVYEQYF